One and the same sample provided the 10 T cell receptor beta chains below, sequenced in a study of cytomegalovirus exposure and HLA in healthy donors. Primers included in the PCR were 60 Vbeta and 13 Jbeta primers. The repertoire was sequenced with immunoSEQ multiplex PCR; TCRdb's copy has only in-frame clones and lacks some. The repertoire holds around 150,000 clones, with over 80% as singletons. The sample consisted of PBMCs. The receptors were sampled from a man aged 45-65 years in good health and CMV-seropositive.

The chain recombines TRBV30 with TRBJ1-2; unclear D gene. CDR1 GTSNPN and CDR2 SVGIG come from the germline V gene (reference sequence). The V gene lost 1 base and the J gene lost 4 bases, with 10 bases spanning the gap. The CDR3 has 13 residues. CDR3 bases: TGTGCCTGGAGTGCCACTTCATTCTATGGCTACACCTTC. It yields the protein CAWSATSFYGYTF.

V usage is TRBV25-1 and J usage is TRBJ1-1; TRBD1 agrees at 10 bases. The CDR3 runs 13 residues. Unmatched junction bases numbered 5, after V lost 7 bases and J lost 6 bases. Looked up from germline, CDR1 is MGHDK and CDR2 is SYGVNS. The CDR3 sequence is CASNGDRGSEAFF. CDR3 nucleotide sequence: TGTGCCAGCAACGGGGACAGGGGTTCTGAAGCTTTCTTT.

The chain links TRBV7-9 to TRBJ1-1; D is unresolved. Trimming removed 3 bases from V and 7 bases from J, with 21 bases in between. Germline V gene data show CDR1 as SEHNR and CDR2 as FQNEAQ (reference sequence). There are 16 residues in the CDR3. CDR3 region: CASSFIMDSTRGEAFF. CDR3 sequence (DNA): TGTGCCAGCAGCTTCATCATGGACTCCACCCGGGGTGAAGCTTTCTTT.

CDR3 loop: CASSPRYTGELFF. The CDR3 DNA sequence: TGTGCCAGCAGTCCGCGGTACACCGGGGAGCTGTTTTTT. This sequence joins TRBV27 and TRBJ2-2; D not certain. The germline V and J ends were trimmed by 5 bases and 3 bases, with 7 bases remaining between them. The CDR3 extends over 13 amino acids. Looked up from germline, CDR1 is MNHEY and CDR2 is SMNVEV (reference sequence).

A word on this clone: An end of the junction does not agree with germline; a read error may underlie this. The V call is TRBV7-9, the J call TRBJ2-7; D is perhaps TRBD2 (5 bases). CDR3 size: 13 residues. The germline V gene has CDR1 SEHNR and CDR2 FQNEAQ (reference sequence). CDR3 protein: CSSSLVAFNEQYF. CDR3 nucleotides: TGTTCCAGCAGCTTAGTAGCGTTCAACGAGCAGTACTTC.

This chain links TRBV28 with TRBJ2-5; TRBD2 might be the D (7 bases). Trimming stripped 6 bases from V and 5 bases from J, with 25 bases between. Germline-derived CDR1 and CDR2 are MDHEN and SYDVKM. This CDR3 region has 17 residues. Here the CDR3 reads CASSLPPGAGAGETQYF. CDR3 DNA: TGTGCCAGCAGCCTCCCACCTGGGGCGGGGGCTGGGGAGACCCAGTACTTC.

CDR3 nucleotides: TGTGCCAGCAGCAAACAATTGGGGGAGGGAACAGAGACCCAGTACTTC. This codes for CASSKQLGEGTETQYF. V usage is TRBV9 and J usage is TRBJ2-5, with 7 bases aligning to TRBD2. V was clipped by 4 bases and J by 4 bases; unmatched bases: 13. CDR1 is SGDLS and CDR2 is YYNGEE in the germline V gene. The CDR3 covers 16 residues.

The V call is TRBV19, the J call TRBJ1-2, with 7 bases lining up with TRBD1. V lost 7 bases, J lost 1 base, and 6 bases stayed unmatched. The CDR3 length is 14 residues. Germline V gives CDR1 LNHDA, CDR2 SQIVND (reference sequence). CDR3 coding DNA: TGTGCCAGTACCCTGGACAGGCGTAACTATGGCTACACCTTC. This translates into CASTLDRRNYGYTF.

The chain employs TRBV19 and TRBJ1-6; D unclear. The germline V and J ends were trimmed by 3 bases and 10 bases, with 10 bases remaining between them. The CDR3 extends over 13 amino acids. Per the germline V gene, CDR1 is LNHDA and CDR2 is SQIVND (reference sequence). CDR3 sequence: CASSIRGESPLHF. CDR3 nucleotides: TGTGCCAGTAGTATCCGCGGGGAATCACCCCTCCACTTT.

This CDR3 is CASGPGGGNQPQHF. DNA of the CDR3: TGTGCTAGTGGTCCCGGAGGCGGCAATCAGCCCCAGCATTTT. The chain is built from TRBV12-5 and TRBJ1-5; no clear D. CDR1 is LGHNT and CDR2 is FRNRAP in the germline V gene. The CDR3 contains 14 residues. The ends were cut back, 5 bases at V and 2 bases at J, with 10 bases in the middle.